This note documents a single TCR beta chain sequence. No antigen is known for it. Base qualities are not at hand, and no much larger clone is one base apart. TCR beta CDR3 regions were amplified from genomic DNA with the immunoSEQ assay, a bias-controlled multiplex PCR using V- and J-specific primers. In a second PCR step, the CDR3 amplicons were tagged with a proprietary barcode plus Illumina adapter sequences. An Illumina MiSeq instrument was used for sequencing of the CDR3 libraries. On the authors' methods: Export and quality control were done with immunoSEQ Analyzer 3.0, while downstream analyses used R Bioconductor and Immunarch. Only productive rearrangements in the normalized downsampled data set were used to calculate repertoire metrics. In the normalized cohort, a clonotype counted as pathologically expanded if the clonotype was larger than 5 templates. The Inverse Simpson Index served as the measure of repertoire diversity. To capture all clonotypes, the CMV-specificity analyses were run on the non-normalized data set. TCRdb re-hosts the immuneACCESS table, in-frame sequences only. Its copies lack some clones; in the studies checked, an unresolved V gene accounts for under half of them, and the cause for the rest is not known. The D gene and trimming were derived from the DNA, and the V and J assignments and clone size from that table. In all, the sample holds roughly 49,000 clones, and 70% to 90% of those were seen once. 5.9% of the sample is taken by the ten largest.

CDR1 is given as SNHLY and CDR2 as FYNNEI, both from the germline V gene. Reading from cysteine to phenylalanine, the CDR3 counts 16 amino acids. Only the CDR3 DNA is retained, 48 bases long and in frame from the first base. V is pruned by 6 bases and J by 1 base, leaving 10 bases of the junction without a gene match. The data stem from a study of T cell clonotyping in hematopoietic cell transplantation (dated by TCRdb to the early 2020s). Broadly, across the study: Recipient samples taken before transplant were obtained following cytoreduction. Patient recruitment ran from September 2015 to January 2017, and follow-up continued until late 2020 or death. In the study, over a hundred blood samples were gathered from over 30 consecutive transplant recipients and their related donors.

The time point label on this specimen signifies: recipient sample about 28 days before transplant, after cytoreduction. Blood from recipients was drawn about 28 days before transplant and again at days 30, 100 and 180 after transplant. Nuclei Lysis Solution was used to extract genomic DNA from fresh or cryopreserved unfractionated peripheral blood mononuclear cells. On the study overall, not on this receptor specifically: Recipient repertoires showed only a small fraction of overlap with donor repertoires, and over 97% appeared de novo at the given depth. A decrease in recipient TCR diversity was observed after transplant, and a progressive increase in pathologically expanded clonotypes was seen from day 30 to day 180. Broader posttransplant TCR repertoire diversity was predicted by donor and pretransplant recipient Inverse Simpson Index values. The sample size was limited and the cells went unsorted, which meant the CD4 and CD8 repertoire contributions could not be told apart.

This TCR was recovered from a man aged 55 to 70 with biphenotypic leukemia. Some clones in this sample may be carry-over from other donors' samples. The chain uses TRBV2 and TRBJ1-1; 8 of the junction bases match TRBD1. Sequencing used peripheral blood mononuclear cells, obtained before stem cell transplant. The CDR3: CASRDIQGAGNTEAFF. The bases read TGTGCCAGCAGAGACATCCAGGGGGCCGGGAACACTGAAGCTTTCTTT. The entire variable domain, with the stretches around the CDR3 drawn from the reference TRBV2 and TRBJ1-1 proteins, is EPEVTQTPSHQVTQMGQEVILRCVPISNHLYFYWYRQILGQKVEFLVSFYNNEISEKSEIFDDQFSVERPDGSNFTLKIRSTKLEDSAMYFCASRDIQGAGNTEAFFGQGTRLTVV.